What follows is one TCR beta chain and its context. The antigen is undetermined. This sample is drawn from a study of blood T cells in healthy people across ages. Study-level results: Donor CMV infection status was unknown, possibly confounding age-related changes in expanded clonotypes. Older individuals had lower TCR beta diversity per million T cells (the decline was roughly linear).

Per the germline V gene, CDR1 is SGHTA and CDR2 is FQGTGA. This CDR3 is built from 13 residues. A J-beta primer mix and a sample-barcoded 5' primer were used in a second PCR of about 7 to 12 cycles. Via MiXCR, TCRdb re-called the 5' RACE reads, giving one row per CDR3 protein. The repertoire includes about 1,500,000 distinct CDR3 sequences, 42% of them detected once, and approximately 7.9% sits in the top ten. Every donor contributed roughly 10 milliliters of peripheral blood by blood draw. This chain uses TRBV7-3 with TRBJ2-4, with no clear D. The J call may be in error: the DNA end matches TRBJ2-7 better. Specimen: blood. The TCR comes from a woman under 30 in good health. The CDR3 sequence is CASSLNELGEQYF. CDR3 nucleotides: TGTGCCAGCAGCTTAAACGAGTTGGGCGAGCAGTACTTC.